The 10 T cell receptor beta chains given below trace back to one sample, sequenced in a study of cytomegalovirus exposure and HLA in healthy donors. PCR employed 60 Vbeta and 13 Jbeta primers. Using immunoSEQ multiplex PCR, the repertoire was profiled, and TCRdb retains in-frame clones only, with some absent. Among 150,000 to 200,000 clones listed, around 68% were seen once. Sample: PBMCs. The receptors were gathered from a man aged 25-40 years in good health and CMV-seropositive.

The table lists this clone with a count of one. The chain links TRBV7-3 to TRBJ2-1, with D uncertain. The germline CDR1 and CDR2 sequences are SGHTA and FQGTGA. The germline V and J ends were trimmed by 3 bases and 5 bases, with 11 bases remaining between them. The CDR3 runs 14 residues. The CDR3 sequence: CASSLVEGDNEQFF. The CDR3 DNA follows: TGTGCCAGCAGCTTGGTAGAAGGAGACAATGAGCAGTTCTTC.

The chain combines TRBV7-2 with TRBJ1-1; D is unresolved. V lost 5 bases, J lost 0 bases, and 7 bases lay in between. CDR1 is SGHTA and CDR2 is FQGNSA in the germline V gene. This CDR3 is built from 13 residues. The CDR3 nucleotides are TGTGCCAGCAGCAATTATATGAACACTGAAGCTTTCTTT. This sequence encodes CASSNYMNTEAFF. The variable domain in full, completed from reference TRBV7-2 and TRBJ1-1, reads GAGVSQSPSNKVTEKGKDVELRCDPISGHTALYWYRQSLGQGLEFLIYFQGNSAPDKSGLPSDRFSAERTGGSVSTLTIQRTQQEDSAVYLCASSNYMNTEAFFGQGTRLTVV.

The chain carries TRBV4-1 and TRBJ2-7; 9 nucleotides agree with TRBD1. The V segment lost 3 bases and the J segment 0 bases; nucleotides outside the gene matches: 6. The CDR3 extends over 16 amino acids. The germline V gene encodes CDR1 MGHRA and CDR2 YSYEKL. The CDR3 sequence is CASSHIPGQGSYEQYF. DNA for the CDR3: TGCGCCAGCAGCCATATACCGGGACAGGGCTCCTACGAGCAGTACTTC.

This clone appeared a few times. The chain employs TRBV27 and TRBJ2-7; 14 bases fit TRBD2. Germline CDR1 is MNHEY and CDR2 is SMNVEV (reference sequence). CDR3 length: 14 residues. V lost 8 bases and J lost 3; bases outside the gene matches: 3. The CDR3 loop is CASCGTSGSYEQYF. The CDR3 DNA follows: TGTGCCAGCTGCGGGACTAGCGGGAGCTACGAGCAGTACTTC.

This clone is a singleton in its sample. This chain links TRBV4-3 with TRBJ1-2, with D unresolved. Germline V gene lookup returns CDR1 LGHNA and CDR2 YSLEER. This CDR3 comprises 12 residues. The CDR3 region is CAVRWIEDGYTF. In DNA, the CDR3 is TGCGCAGTCAGGTGGATAGAAGATGGCTACACCTTC.

This chain uses TRBV7-8 with TRBJ1-2; D gene unclear. CDR3 length equals 16 residues. Per the germline V gene, CDR1 is SGHVS and CDR2 is FQNEAQ. The V gene lost 5 bases and the J gene lost 5 bases, with 21 bases spanning the gap. CDR3 nucleotide sequence: TGTGCCAGCAGCCCGCGGGCGCCCGAGAAGATATATGGCTACACCTTC. It is translated as CASSPRAPEKIYGYTF.

The rearrangement joins TRBV9 to TRBJ2-3; TRBD2 might be the D (7 bases). The germline V gene has CDR1 SGDLS and CDR2 YYNGEE. The CDR3 consists of 15 residues. V was clipped by 0 bases and J by 1 base, with 9 bases between them. CDR3 sequence reads: CASSVEGGGTDTQYF. DNA of the CDR3: TGTGCCAGCAGCGTAGAGGGGGGGGGCACAGATACGCAGTATTTT.

This chain connects TRBV7-8 to TRBJ1-2, with TRBD1 matching over 8 bases. From germline, CDR1 is SGHVS and CDR2 FQNEAQ. CDR3 size: 14 residues. V shed 8 bases and J 4 bases; nucleotides not matched to a gene: 9. The chain's CDR3 is CASSSAGGTYGYTF. The CDR3 coding sequence is TGTGCCAGCTCGTCGGCAGGGGGCACCTATGGCTACACCTTC.

CDR3 DNA sequence: TGTGCCAGCAAAGAAGGACAATCGTTGTCCTACGAGCAGTACTTC. Translated: CASKEGQSLSYEQYF. This chain links TRBV6-1 with TRBJ2-7, with D perhaps matching TRBD1 (5 bases). The length of the CDR3 is 15 residues. V was trimmed by 7 bases and J by 1 base, leaving 17 bases between them. Germline V gene sequence: CDR1 MNHNS, CDR2 SASEGT.

J is TRBJ2-3 and V is TRBV30, with 11 bases identical to TRBD2. The CDR3 runs to 14 residues. Germline trimming cut 3 bases from V and 5 bases from J; bases unmatched to any gene: 4. Germline CDR1 GTSNPN, CDR2 SVGIG (reference sequence). The CDR3 is CAWRLAGARDTQYF. In DNA form, the CDR3 reads TGTGCCTGGAGACTAGCGGGAGCCCGAGATACGCAGTATTTT.